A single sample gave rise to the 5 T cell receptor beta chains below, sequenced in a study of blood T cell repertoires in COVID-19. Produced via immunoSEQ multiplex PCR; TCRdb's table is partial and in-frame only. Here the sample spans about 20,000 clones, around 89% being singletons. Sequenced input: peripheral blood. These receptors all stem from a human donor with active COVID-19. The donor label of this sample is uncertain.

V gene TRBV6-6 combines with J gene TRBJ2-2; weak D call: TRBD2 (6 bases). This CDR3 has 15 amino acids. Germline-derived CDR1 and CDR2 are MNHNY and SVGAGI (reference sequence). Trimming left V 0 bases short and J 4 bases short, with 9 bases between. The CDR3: CASSYSGTPTGELFF. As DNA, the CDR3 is TGTGCCAGCAGTTACTCCGGGACTCCCACCGGGGAGCTGTTTTTT.

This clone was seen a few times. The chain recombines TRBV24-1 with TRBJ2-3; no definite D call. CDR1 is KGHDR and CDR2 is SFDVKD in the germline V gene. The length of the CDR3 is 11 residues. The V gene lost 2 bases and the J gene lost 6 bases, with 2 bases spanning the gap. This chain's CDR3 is CATSDSDTQYF. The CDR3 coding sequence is TGTGCCACCAGTGATTCGGATACGCAGTATTTT.

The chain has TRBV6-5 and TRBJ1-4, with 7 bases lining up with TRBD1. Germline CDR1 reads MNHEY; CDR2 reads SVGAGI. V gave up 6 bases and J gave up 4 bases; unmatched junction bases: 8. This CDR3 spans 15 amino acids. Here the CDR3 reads CASRPTGQLNEKLFF. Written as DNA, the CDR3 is TGTGCCAGCAGGCCAACGGGACAGCTTAATGAAAAACTGTTTTTT.

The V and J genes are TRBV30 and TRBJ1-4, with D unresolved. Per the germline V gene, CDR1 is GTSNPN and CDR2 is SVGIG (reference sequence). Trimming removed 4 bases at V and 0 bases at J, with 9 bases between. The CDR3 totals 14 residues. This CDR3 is CAWNRGATNEKLFF. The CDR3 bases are TGTGCCTGGAACCGGGGTGCAACTAATGAAAAACTGTTTTTT. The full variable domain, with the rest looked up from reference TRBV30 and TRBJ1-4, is SQTIHQWPATLVQPVGSPLSLECTVEGTSNPNLYWYRQAAGRGLQLLFYSVGIGQISSEVPQNLSASRPQDRQFILSSKKLLLSDSGFYLCAWNRGATNEKLFFGSGTQLSVL.

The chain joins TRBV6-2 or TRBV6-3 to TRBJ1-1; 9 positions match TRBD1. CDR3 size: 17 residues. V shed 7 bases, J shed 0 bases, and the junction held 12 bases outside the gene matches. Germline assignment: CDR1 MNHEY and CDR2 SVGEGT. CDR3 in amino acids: CASNPGTGSLMNTEAFF. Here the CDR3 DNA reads TGTGCCAGCAACCCCGGGACAGGGTCGCTCATGAACACTGAAGCTTTCTTT.